The present T cell receptor beta chain was sequenced within a study of a mutant IDH1 vaccine in newly diagnosed glioma. The overall study: The study gave patients eight vaccinations in weeks 1, 3, 5, 7, 11, 15, 19, 23. Previous treatment comprised radiotherapy, temozolomide, or both, mostly both. Study-level findings and limits: Changes in the top peripheral T cell clonotypes seemingly had no bearing on pseudoprogression.

About this clone itself: Its antigen is as yet unknown.

Method: immunoSEQ multiplex PCR; TCRdb's copy keeps in-frame clones and lacks some. The data hold 110,000 or so clones, with 75% to 90% observed a single time. Time point denoted: week 11, during vaccination. In every dose of vaccine, 300 ug of mutant IDH1 20-mer peptide was given alongside topical imiquimod. There are 14 residues in the CDR3. The V and J ends lost 1 base and 5 bases respectively, with 8 bases between them. Germline V gives CDR1 KGHSY, CDR2 FQNENV. The V call is TRBV16, the J call TRBJ2-2; possibly TRBD1 or TRBD2 for D (5 bases each). The source was PBMCs, collected from a glioma patient whose treatment included an IDH1 peptide vaccine. The TCR comes from a woman in her 50s with glioma. The CDR3 here is CASSQFEGTGELFF. As DNA, the CDR3 is TGTGCCAGCAGCCAATTCGAGGGGACCGGGGAGCTGTTTTTT.